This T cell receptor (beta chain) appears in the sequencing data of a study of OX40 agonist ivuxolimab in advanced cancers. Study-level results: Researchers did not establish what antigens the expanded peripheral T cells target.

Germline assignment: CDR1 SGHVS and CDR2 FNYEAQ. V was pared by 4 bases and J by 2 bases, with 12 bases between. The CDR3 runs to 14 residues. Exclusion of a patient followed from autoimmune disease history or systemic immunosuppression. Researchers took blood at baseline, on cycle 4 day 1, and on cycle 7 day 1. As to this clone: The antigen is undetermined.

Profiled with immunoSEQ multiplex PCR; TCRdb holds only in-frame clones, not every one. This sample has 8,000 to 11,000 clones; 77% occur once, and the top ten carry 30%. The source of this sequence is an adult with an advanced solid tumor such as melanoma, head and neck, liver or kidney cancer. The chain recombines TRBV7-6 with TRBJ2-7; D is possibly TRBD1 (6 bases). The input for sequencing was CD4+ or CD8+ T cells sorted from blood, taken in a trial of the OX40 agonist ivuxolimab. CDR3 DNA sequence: TGTGCCAGCAGCTACAGGGAGAACGCCTACGAGCAGTACTTC. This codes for CASSYRENAYEQYF.